This T cell receptor beta chain was captured in a study of blood T cells in healthy people across ages. This clonotype was found a few times. The CDR3 length is 18 residues. Trimming removed 0 bases from V and 4 bases from J, with 24 bases in between. Germline CDR1 and CDR2: SQVTM and ANQGSEA. Primed by a sample-barcoded 5' primer and a J-beta primer mix, a second PCR proceeded for roughly 7 to 11 cycles. Each CDR3 protein gets one entry after TCRdb re-called the 5' RACE reads with MiXCR. The table shows roughly 1.9 million distinct CDR3 sequences, with 35% to 50% occurring only once. The clonotype comes from a human donor in good health. This chain connects TRBV29-1 to TRBJ1-2; unclear D gene. The sample taken for sequencing was blood. CDR3 nucleotide sequence: TGCAGCGTTGAAGATCCCTTCGGTAGGACTCCTACTAGCTATGGCTACACCTTC. Translated: CSVEDPFGRTPTSYGYTF.